The 28 T cell receptor beta chains in this list originate from one sample, sequenced in a study of T cells in women clearing cervical HPV infection. The data were produced by immunoSEQ multiplex PCR, yet TCRdb's version contains in-frame clones alone and is incomplete. In total, the table holds some 37,000 clones. Sequencing used blood buffy coat. All receptors derive from a woman aged 18-70 years with a cervical HPV16 infection that either progressed to CIN3+ or cleared (not recorded which).

As to this clone: The read halts 3 residues ahead of the CDR3 end, with the missing end drawn from the germline J gene. The genes are TRBV20-1 and TRBJ1-5; D is uncertain. Germline V lookup: CDR1 DFQATT, CDR2 SNEGSKA (reference sequence). The CDR3 length is 15 residues. V dropped 3 bases and J dropped 5 bases, with 17 bases sitting between them. The CDR3 bases that were read are TGCAGTGCTAGCGCGGCCTCAACTCCCGATCAGCCC. As protein: CSASAASTPDQP. The whole CDR3 protein is CSASAASTPDQPQHF.

As concerns this clone: Read data end 3 residues before the CDR3 end; the end is taken from the germline J gene. The chain links TRBV20-1 to TRBJ2-7, with 11 bases lining up with TRBD2. Unmatched junction bases numbered 3, after V lost 0 bases and J lost 5 bases. The CDR3 runs to 14 residues. Germline values: CDR1 DFQATT, CDR2 SNEGSKA (reference sequence). CDR3: CSARELAGVHEQYF. The part of the CDR3 DNA that was read is TGCAGTGCTAGAGAACTAGCGGGAGTACACGAG.

For this clone: The CDR3 is cut off 3 residues early in the read; its end comes from the germline J gene. The chain is built from TRBV12-5 and TRBJ2-3; TRBD2 might be the D (6 bases). The CDR3 spans 14 residues. V lost 5 bases and J lost 0, with 9 bases in between. The germline gives CDR1 LGHNT, CDR2 FRNRAP. The sequenced part of the CDR3 DNA is TGTGCTAGTGGTCAAGCGGGTAGCACAGATACG. Translation: CASGQAGSTDT. The whole CDR3 sequence reads CASGQAGSTDTQYF. Full variable domain (missing parts from reference TRBV12-5 and TRBJ2-3): DARVTQTPRHKVTEMGQEVTMRCQPILGHNTVFWYRQTMMQGLELLAYFRNRAPLDDSGMPKDRFSAEMPDATLATLKIQPSEPRDSAVYFCASGQAGSTDTQYFGPGTRLTVL.

Turning to this clone: From the germline J gene comes the end of the CDR3, since the read stops 3 residues before it. The chain employs TRBV7-9 and TRBJ2-5; D is unresolved. This CDR3 is 11 amino acids long. Germline CDR1 and CDR2: SEHNR and FQNEAQ (reference sequence). Trimming pared 5 bases from V and 1 base from J, leaving 2 bases between. The CDR3 DNA, read in part, is TGTGCCAGCAGCCTCCAAGAGACC. It yields the protein CASSLQET. In full, the CDR3 reads CASSLQETQYF.

As to this clone: The read finishes 3 residues shy of the CDR3 end, and the germline J gene is used to complete it. V gene TRBV20-1 combines with J gene TRBJ1-6; 8 bases line up with TRBD1. The V and J ends lost 1 base and 10 bases, in that order; junction bases with no gene match: 6. This CDR3 contains 14 residues. Germline V lookup: CDR1 DFQATT, CDR2 SNEGSKA (reference sequence). The CDR3 is CSARGGTGRSPLHF. CDR3 bases read: TGCAGTGCTAGAGGTGGGACAGGCAGGTCACCC.

Concerning this clone itself: The read ends 3 residues before the CDR3 terminus; that terminus is restored from the germline J gene. V and J are TRBV20-1 and TRBJ2-4; 10 bases are a match to TRBD2. CDR3 length: 14 residues. CDR1 is DFQATT and CDR2 is SNEGSKA in the germline V gene (reference sequence). V lost 4 bases and J lost 7; bases outside the gene matches: 7. This CDR3 is CSAKGGLAMNIQYF. The CDR3 DNA, read in part, is TGCAGTGCTAAGGGGGGACTAGCGATGAACATT.

On this clone itself: The read terminates 3 residues before the CDR3 end, so the remaining end is supplied by the germline J gene. The chain employs TRBV10-3 and TRBJ2-5; D is perhaps TRBD1 (6 bases). Between the trimmed V and J ends, which lost 3 bases and 2 bases, there was a span of 16 bases. CDR3 length equals 16 residues. CDR1 and CDR2 from the germline V gene are ENHRY and SYGVKD. CDR3 DNA, as far as it was read: TGTGCCATCAGTGATATGAGGGAGAGGGGGCAAGAGACC. It specifies CAISDMRERGQET. The whole CDR3 sequence reads CAISDMRERGQETQYF.

Partial CDR3 DNA: TGTGCCAGCAGCCCCGGCATAAGGACAGAGCAACAGAACATT. It specifies CASSPGIRTEQQNI. The complete CDR3 protein is CASSPGIRTEQQNIQYF. V and J are TRBV7-6 and TRBJ2-4, with D possibly being TRBD1 (6 bases). The read falls 3 residues short of the CDR3 end, and the missing part is taken from the germline J gene. CDR1 is SGHVS, CDR2 FNYEAQ, per germline. The length of the CDR3 is 17 residues. Deletions cut 5 bases from V and 7 bases from J, with 24 bases between.

For this clone: The sequenced fragment ends 3 residues before the CDR3 boundary, so the rest is inferred from the germline J gene. The gene calls are TRBV7-9 and TRBJ2-1; 9 positions match TRBD1. CDR1 is SEHNR and CDR2 is FQNEAQ in the germline V gene (reference sequence). V lost 8 bases to trimming and J lost 7 bases; unmatched junction nucleotides: 9. CDR3 length: 14 residues. CDR3 region: CASRPGTGLNEQFF. The CDR3 DNA, read in part, is TGTGCCAGCCGACCGGGGACAGGGTTAAATGAG.

With respect to this clone: The read terminates 3 residues ahead of where the CDR3 ends, so the germline J gene completes it. V and J are TRBV5-1 and TRBJ1-4; TRBD1 aligns across 10 bases. CDR3 length equals 16 residues. Trimming removed 2 bases from V and 0 bases from J; junction bases left unmatched: 1. Per germline, CDR1 SGHRS and CDR2 YFSETQ. CDR3 DNA, as far as it was read: TGCGCCAGCAGCTTCGGACAGGGGGCAACTAATGAAAAA. This gives the protein CASSFGQGATNEK. The CDR3 reads in full as CASSFGQGATNEKLFF. The whole variable domain, remainder taken from reference TRBV5-1 and TRBJ1-4, is KAGVTQTPRYLIKTRGQQVTLSCSPISGHRSVSWYQQTPGQGLQFLFEYFSETQRNKGNFPGRFSGRQFSNSRSEMNVSTLELGDSALYLCASSFGQGATNEKLFFGSGTQLSVL.

As to this clone: The read ends 3 residues shy of where the CDR3 ends; the end is completed using the germline J gene. The V gene is TRBV5-3, the J gene TRBJ2-2; 12 positions match TRBD2. TRBV5-3 counts as an open reading frame of uncertain function. Trimming removed 4 bases from V and 3 bases from J; junction bases left unmatched: 4. This CDR3 is 16 amino acids long. Partial CDR3 DNA: TGTGCCAGAAGCCTTCGACTAGCGGGAGACACCGGGGAG. This translates into CARSLRLAGDTGE. The entire CDR3 protein is CARSLRLAGDTGELFF.

With respect to this clone: The sequenced fragment ends 3 residues before the CDR3 boundary, so the rest is inferred from the germline J gene. The V gene is TRBV10-3, the J gene TRBJ1-5; D may be TRBD1 (6 bases). V lost 3 bases, J lost 5 bases, and 14 bases lay in between. There are 15 residues in the CDR3. Germline values: CDR1 ENHRY, CDR2 SYGVKD. The CDR3 loop reads CAISDGAGEYQPQHF. Incomplete CDR3 DNA: TGTGCCATCAGTGACGGTGCAGGGGAGTATCAGCCC.

Comments on this clone: The observed sequence ends 3 residues before the CDR3 terminus, with the missing tail filled in from the germline J gene. The chain links TRBV18 to TRBJ2-2; 8 nucleotides line up with TRBD1. Trimming took 6 bases from V and 1 from J; bases not matched to a gene: 7. There are 16 residues in the CDR3. Germline-derived CDR1 and CDR2 are KGHSH and LQKENI. CDR3 residues: CASSPPGTGNTGELFF. CDR3 DNA (partial): TGTGCCAGCTCGCCGCCCGGGACAGGGAACACCGGGGAG.

About this clone itself: The read comes to an end 3 residues before the CDR3 does, leaving the germline J gene to fill in the end. V gene TRBV19 combines with J gene TRBJ2-1, with a weak D call TRBD2 (5 bases). The CDR3 extends over 17 amino acids. Trimming shortened V by 1 base and J by 0 bases, and 13 bases separated the two germline ends. Germline V gene data show CDR1 as LNHDA and CDR2 as SQIVND (reference sequence). The CDR3 loop reads CASSIGPQRSSYNEQFF. The sequenced CDR3 bases are TGTGCCAGTAGTATAGGACCCCAGCGGAGCTCCTACAATGAG.

As to this clone: The CDR3 end is not reached by the read, which stops 3 residues before it; the germline J gene fills it in. The same CDR3 is also encoded by other DNA sequences in this sample. This chain connects TRBV18 to TRBJ2-7; TRBD1 matches at 8 bases. J was trimmed by 0 bases and V by 6 bases; bases with no gene match: 16. The CDR3 contains 18 residues. CDR1 KGHSH and CDR2 LQKENI come from the germline V gene. CDR3 sequence reads: CASSPGTGAFRSSYEQYF. The sequenced CDR3 bases are TGTGCCAGCTCCCCTGGGACAGGCGCTTTCAGAAGCTCCTACGAG.

Turning to this clone: The read ends 3 residues early relative to the CDR3; the germline J gene fills the gap. This sequence joins TRBV30 and TRBJ2-1; D unresolved. This CDR3 region has 13 residues. Trimming removed 2 bases at V and 4 bases at J, with 9 bases between. The germline V gene has CDR1 GTSNPN and CDR2 SVGIG (reference sequence). The CDR3 here is CAWSSGFYNEQFF. The part of the CDR3 DNA that was read is TGTGCCTGGAGTTCAGGATTTTACAATGAG. The full variable domain, rest sourced from reference TRBV30 and TRBJ2-1, is SQTIHQWPATLVQPVGSPLSLECTVEGTSNPNLYWYRQAAGRGLQLLFYSVGIGQISSEVPQNLSASRPQDRQFILSSKKLLLSDSGFYLCAWSSGFYNEQFFGPGTRLTVL.

A remark on this clone: The CDR3 is cut off 3 residues early in the read; its end comes from the germline J gene. V gene TRBV7-3 combines with J gene TRBJ2-1; possible D gene TRBD2, 6 bases. There are 13 residues in the CDR3. Germline CDR1 SGHTA, CDR2 FQGTGA. Trimming removed 4 bases at V and 4 bases at J, with 8 bases between. CDR3 amino acids: CASSSGLYNEQFF. CDR3 DNA (partial): TGTGCCAGCAGCTCGGGACTTTACAATGAG.

Regarding this clone: A junction end diverges from the germline sequence, so it may reflect a read error. The CDR3 end falls 3 residues outside the read, so it is completed with the germline J gene. V and J are TRBV4-2 and TRBJ2-1; the match to TRBD2 covers 12 bases. CDR1 LGHNA and CDR2 YNFKEQ come from the germline V gene. The CDR3 contains 18 residues. CDR3 loop: CASSPTLLAGGQVNEQFF. CDR3 DNA, as far as it was read: TGCGCCAGCAGCCCAACCCTCCTAGCGGGAGGGCAGGTCAATGAG.

Comment on this clone: The CDR3 goes on 3 residues after the read ends, and that part is filled in from the germline J gene. The chain has TRBV14 and TRBJ1-2; weak D call: TRBD1 (5 bases). The CDR3 is 14 residues long. Germline V gives CDR1 SGHDN, CDR2 FVKESK. V was pared by 0 bases and J by 7 bases, with 12 bases between. The CDR3 loop is CASSQEWQGSGYTF. The covered CDR3 bases are TGTGCCAGCAGCCAAGAATGGCAGGGCTCTGGC.

Remarks on this clone: The read ends 3 residues before the CDR3 terminus; that terminus is restored from the germline J gene. V usage is TRBV5-1 and J usage is TRBJ2-1; the match to TRBD2 covers 12 bases. This CDR3 is built from 14 residues. The ends lost 4 bases at V and 7 bases at J; junction bases unmatched: 3. The germline gives CDR1 SGHRS, CDR2 YFSETQ. CDR3: CASSPSGGANEQFF. The CDR3 DNA, read in part, is TGCGCCAGCAGCCCTAGCGGGGGGGCAAATGAG.

Regarding this clone: The read ends 3 residues before the CDR3 terminus; that terminus is restored from the germline J gene. The chain uses TRBV6-2 or TRBV6-3 and TRBJ1-6, with TRBD1 identical over 7 bases. The ends lost 2 bases at V and 10 bases at J; junction bases unmatched: 8. The CDR3 is made up of 15 amino acids. Germline V gene sequence: CDR1 MNHEY, CDR2 SVGEGT. This CDR3 reads CASSYDTGAASPLHF. Partial CDR3 DNA: TGTGCCAGCAGTTACGACACAGGGGCAGCATCACCC.

About this clone itself: Read data end 3 residues before the CDR3 end; the end is taken from the germline J gene. The chain employs TRBV13 and TRBJ1-2, with 8 bases matching TRBD1. With V trimmed by 6 bases and J by 3 bases, 3 bases remained unmatched. This CDR3 has 13 residues. The germline CDR1 and CDR2 sequences are PRHDT and FYEKMQ (reference sequence). CDR3 DNA (partial): TGTGCCAGCAGTCCGGACAGGGACTATGGC. This sequence encodes CASSPDRDYG. The whole CDR3 is CASSPDRDYGYTF.

With respect to this clone: With the read ending 3 residues before the CDR3 end, the germline J gene is used to fill in that end. The chain recombines TRBV6-4 with TRBJ2-3, with 9 bases matching TRBD2. Per the germline V gene, CDR1 is MRHNA and CDR2 is SNTAGT. Trimming cost V 5 bases and J 1 base; bases outside gene matches: 1. The CDR3 length is 14 residues. This CDR3 is CASSRTSGTDTQYF. The CDR3 bases that were read are TGTGCCAGCAGTCGGACTAGCGGCACAGATACG.

Regarding this clone: The read comes to an end 3 residues before the CDR3 does, leaving the germline J gene to fill in the end. This chain links TRBV11-3 with TRBJ2-3, with D perhaps matching TRBD2 (5 bases). The CDR3 extends over 14 amino acids. The germline V gene has CDR1 SGHNT and CDR2 YENEEA. V shed 5 bases and J shed 2 bases, with 11 bases lying between them. CDR3: CASSPSRVTDTQYF. The sequenced CDR3 bases are TGTGCCAGCAGCCCGTCGCGGGTCACAGATACG.

Concerning this clone itself: The CDR3 end falls 3 residues outside the read, so it is completed with the germline J gene. The chain couples TRBV12-3 or TRBV12-4 to TRBJ2-3, with 13 nucleotides matching TRBD2. V trimming: 2 bases; J trimming: 2 bases; junction bases outside the gene matches: 7. The CDR3 runs 18 residues. The DNA read from the CDR3 is TGTGCCAGCAGTTTAAGGATGACTAGCGGGGGGCCCACAGATACG. Its translation: CASSLRMTSGGPTDT. The complete CDR3 reads CASSLRMTSGGPTDTQYF.

To note about this clone: The read ends 3 residues before the CDR3 terminus; that terminus is restored from the germline J gene. The chain uses TRBV7-9 and TRBJ2-2; perhaps TRBD2 as D (5 bases). Germline V gene lookup returns CDR1 SEHNR and CDR2 FQNEAQ (reference sequence). This CDR3 spans 14 amino acids. Trimming took off 6 bases at V and 3 bases at J, with 11 bases between the two ends. CDR3 DNA, as far as it was read: TGTGCCAGCAGGGAGGATAGGGACACCGGGGAG. Encoded protein: CASREDRDTGE. The entire CDR3 protein is CASREDRDTGELFF.

For this clone: The read terminates 3 residues ahead of where the CDR3 ends, so the germline J gene completes it. Other DNA sequences in this sample translate to the same CDR3. The V and J genes are TRBV18 and TRBJ2-5; D possibly uses TRBD1 or TRBD2 (7 bases each). Deletions cut 0 bases from V and 4 bases from J, with 15 bases between. CDR3 length equals 16 residues. In germline, CDR1 is KGHSH, CDR2 LQKENI. The CDR3: CASSPPQGRAAETQYF. CDR3 DNA (partial): TGTGCCAGCTCACCACCACAGGGGAGGGCGGCAGAGACC.

Notes on this clone: The sequence runs out 3 residues before the end of the CDR3; the remainder is reconstructed from the germline J gene. This chain connects TRBV5-6 to TRBJ1-6, with a possible D match to TRBD1 (5 bases). Trimming cost V 4 bases and J 6 bases, with 14 bases left between them. This CDR3 contains 15 residues. Germline CDR1 is SGHDT and CDR2 is YYEEEE. CDR3 region: CASSPQGGVNSPLHF. CDR3 bases read: TGTGCCAGCAGCCCGCAGGGAGGGGTTAATTCACCC.